The clone carrying this T cell receptor (beta chain) was observed a single time. This entry belongs to a study of blood T cell repertoires in COVID-19. About the study: Specimens from acute and convalescent COVID-19 originated in the United States, Italy and Spain. Sample material is recorded as cDNA or gDNA derived from T cells, B-cell-depleted T cells, or PBMCs.

Germline CDR1 is SGHNT and CDR2 is YYREEE (reference sequence). CDR3 length: 14 amino acids. V dropped 2 bases and J dropped 7; count of bases not matched to a gene: 8. Patients at the Seattle site were enrolled during active infection and followed longitudinally. Per the original data handling: Amplified reference gene primers provided the basis for estimating nucleated cell counts. Produced via immunoSEQ multiplex PCR; TCRdb's table is partial and in-frame only. The V and J calls and clone size were taken over from that table, and D and trimming were inferred from the DNA. The repertoire holds over 150,000 clones, with over 75% as singletons.

The sequence came from a man aged 55 to 69 with COVID-19, enrolled during active disease. The rearrangement uses TRBV5-4 and TRBJ1-2; 7 nucleotides match TRBD1. Sequenced input: peripheral blood. CDR3 nucleotide sequence: TGTGCCAGCAGCTTCCCAGGGGGGATATCTGGCTACACCTTC. Translating gives CASSFPGGISGYTF.